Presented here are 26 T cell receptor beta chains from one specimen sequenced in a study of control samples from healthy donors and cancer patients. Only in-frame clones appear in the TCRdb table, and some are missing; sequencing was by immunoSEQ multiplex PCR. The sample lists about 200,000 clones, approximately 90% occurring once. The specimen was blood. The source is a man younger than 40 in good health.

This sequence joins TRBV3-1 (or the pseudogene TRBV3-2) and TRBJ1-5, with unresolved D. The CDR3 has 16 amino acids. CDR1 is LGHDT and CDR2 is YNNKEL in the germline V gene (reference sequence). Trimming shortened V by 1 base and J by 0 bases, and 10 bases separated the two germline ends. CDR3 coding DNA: TGTGCCAGCAGCCAAGGGTCAGTCCTTAGCAATCAGCCCCAGCATTTT. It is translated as CASSQGSVLSNQPQHF.

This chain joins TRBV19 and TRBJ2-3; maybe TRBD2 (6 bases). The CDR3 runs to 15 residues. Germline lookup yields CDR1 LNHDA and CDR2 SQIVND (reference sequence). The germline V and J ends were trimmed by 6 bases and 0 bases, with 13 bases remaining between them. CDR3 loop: CASRGRETSTDTQYF. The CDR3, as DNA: TGTGCCAGTAGAGGGCGGGAAACTAGCACAGATACGCAGTATTTT.

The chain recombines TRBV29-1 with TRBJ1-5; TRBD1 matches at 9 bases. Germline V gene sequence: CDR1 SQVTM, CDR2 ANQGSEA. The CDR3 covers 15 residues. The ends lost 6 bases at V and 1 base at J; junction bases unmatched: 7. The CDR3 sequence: CSVGGGQGSNQPQHF. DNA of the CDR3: TGCAGCGTCGGGGGAGGACAGGGGAGCAATCAGCCCCAGCATTTT.

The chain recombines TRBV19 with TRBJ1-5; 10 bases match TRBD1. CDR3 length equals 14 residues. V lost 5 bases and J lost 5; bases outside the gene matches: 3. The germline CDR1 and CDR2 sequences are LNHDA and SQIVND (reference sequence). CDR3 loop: CASSYDRGHQPQHF. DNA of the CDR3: TGTGCCAGTAGTTACGACAGGGGGCATCAGCCCCAGCATTTT.

CDR3 loop: CASSQEVQGAFNQPQHF. The CDR3 DNA reads TGCGCCAGCAGCCAAGAGGTACAGGGGGCTTTCAATCAGCCCCAGCATTTT. V usage is TRBV4-1 and J usage is TRBJ1-5; TRBD1 agrees at 9 bases. This CDR3 region has 17 residues. Germline V gene sequence: CDR1 MGHRA, CDR2 YSYEKL. The V and J ends lost 0 bases and 3 bases, in that order; junction bases with no gene match: 6.

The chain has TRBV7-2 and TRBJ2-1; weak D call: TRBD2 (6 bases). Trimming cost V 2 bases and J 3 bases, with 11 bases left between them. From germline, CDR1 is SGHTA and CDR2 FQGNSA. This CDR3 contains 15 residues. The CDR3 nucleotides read TGTGCCAGCAGCTTAAGGTGGACTAACTACAATGAGCAGTTCTTC. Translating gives CASSLRWTNYNEQFF.

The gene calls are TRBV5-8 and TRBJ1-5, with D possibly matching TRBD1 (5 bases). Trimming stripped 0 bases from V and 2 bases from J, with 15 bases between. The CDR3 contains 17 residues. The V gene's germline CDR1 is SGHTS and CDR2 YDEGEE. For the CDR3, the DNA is TGTGCCAGCAGCTTGGCCCTGCAGGGCCTCGGCAATCAGCCCCAGCATTTT. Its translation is CASSLALQGLGNQPQHF.

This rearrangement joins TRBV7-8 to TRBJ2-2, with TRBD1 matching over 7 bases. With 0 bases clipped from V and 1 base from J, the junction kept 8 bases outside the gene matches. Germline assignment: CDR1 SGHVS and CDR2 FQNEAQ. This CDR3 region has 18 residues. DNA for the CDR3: TGTGCCAGCAGCTTAGCGCAGCCGGGGACAGAGAACACCGGGGAGCTGTTTTTT. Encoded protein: CASSLAQPGTENTGELFF.

CDR3 residues: CASSEAVNYNEQFF. The CDR3 DNA reads TGTGCCAGCAGTGAAGCAGTGAATTACAATGAGCAGTTCTTC. V gene TRBV2 combines with J gene TRBJ2-1; the D is unclear. The V end was cut by 0 bases, the J end by 4 bases, with 7 bases between. The CDR3 is 14 amino acids. The V gene's germline CDR1 is SNHLY and CDR2 FYNNEI.

CDR3 nucleotides: TGTGCCAGCACGTCCGGCCCCTCTGGAAACACCATATATTTT. Translation gives CASTSGPSGNTIYF. The V call is TRBV6-5, the J call TRBJ1-3; D unresolved. CDR1 and CDR2 from the germline V gene are MNHEY and SVGAGI. The CDR3 runs to 14 residues. Deletions cut 7 bases from V and 0 bases from J, with 10 bases between.

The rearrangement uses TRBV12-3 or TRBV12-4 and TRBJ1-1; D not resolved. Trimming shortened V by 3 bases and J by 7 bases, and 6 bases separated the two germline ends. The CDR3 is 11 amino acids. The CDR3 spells CASSLGGEAFF. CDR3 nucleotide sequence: TGTGCCAGCAGTTTGGGCGGTGAAGCTTTCTTT.

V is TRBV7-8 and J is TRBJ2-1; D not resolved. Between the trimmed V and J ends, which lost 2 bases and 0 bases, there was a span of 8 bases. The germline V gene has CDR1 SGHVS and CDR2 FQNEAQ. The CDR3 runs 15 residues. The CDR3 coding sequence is TGTGCCAGCAGCTTATCCCTGAGCTCCTACAATGAGCAGTTCTTC. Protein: CASSLSLSSYNEQFF.

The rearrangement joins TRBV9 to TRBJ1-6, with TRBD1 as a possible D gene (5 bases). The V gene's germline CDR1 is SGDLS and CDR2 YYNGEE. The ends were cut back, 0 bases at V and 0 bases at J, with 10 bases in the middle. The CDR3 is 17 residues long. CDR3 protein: CASSVDQGSSYNSPLHF. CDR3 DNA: TGTGCCAGCAGCGTAGACCAGGGAAGCTCCTATAATTCACCCCTCCACTTT. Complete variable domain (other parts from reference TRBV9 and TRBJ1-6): DSGVTQTPKHLITATGQRVTLRCSPRSGDLSVYWYQQSLDQGLQFLIQYYNGEERAKGNILERFSAQQFPDLHSELNLSSLELGDSALYFCASSVDQGSSYNSPLHFGNGTRLTVT.

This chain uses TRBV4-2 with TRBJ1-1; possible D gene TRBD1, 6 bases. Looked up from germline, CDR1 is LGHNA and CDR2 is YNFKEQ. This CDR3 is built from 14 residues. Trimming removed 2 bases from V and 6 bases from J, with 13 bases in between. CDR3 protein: CASSQSYRDAEAFF. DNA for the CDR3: TGTGCCAGCAGCCAATCATACAGGGATGCTGAAGCTTTCTTT.

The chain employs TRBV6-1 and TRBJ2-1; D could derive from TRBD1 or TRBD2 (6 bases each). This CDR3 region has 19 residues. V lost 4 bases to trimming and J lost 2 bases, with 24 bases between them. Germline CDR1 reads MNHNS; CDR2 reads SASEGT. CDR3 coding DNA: TGTGCCAGCAGTGTAGGGGGGACCCTGTCTGGGGCGGCCTACAATGAGCAGTTCTTC. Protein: CASSVGGTLSGAAYNEQFF.

The CDR3 nucleotides read TGTGCCAGCAACCTACAGGGAGTCAACTATGGCTACACCTTC. Its protein product is CASNLQGVNYGYTF. V usage is TRBV5-6 and J usage is TRBJ1-2; D possibly corresponds to TRBD1 (6 bases). The CDR3 runs to 14 residues. Trimming took off 6 bases at V and 2 bases at J, with 14 bases between the two ends. Germline CDR1 SGHDT, CDR2 YYEEEE.

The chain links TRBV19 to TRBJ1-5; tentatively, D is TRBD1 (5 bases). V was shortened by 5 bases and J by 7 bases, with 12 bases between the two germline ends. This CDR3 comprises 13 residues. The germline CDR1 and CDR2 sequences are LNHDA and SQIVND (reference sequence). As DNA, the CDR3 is TGTGCCAGTAGTTTCCAGGGAAGGCAGCCCCAGCATTTT. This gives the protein CASSFQGRQPQHF.

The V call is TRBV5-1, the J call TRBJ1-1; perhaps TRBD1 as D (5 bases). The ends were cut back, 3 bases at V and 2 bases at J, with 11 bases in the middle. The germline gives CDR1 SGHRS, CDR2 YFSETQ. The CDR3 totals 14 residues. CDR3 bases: TGCGCCAGCAGCTGGGACCGGGCCAACACTGAAGCTTTCTTT. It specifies CASSWDRANTEAFF.

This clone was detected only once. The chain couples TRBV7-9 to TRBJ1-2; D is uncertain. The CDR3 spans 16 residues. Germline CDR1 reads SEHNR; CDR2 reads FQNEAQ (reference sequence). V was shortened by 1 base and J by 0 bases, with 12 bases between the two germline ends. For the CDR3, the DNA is TGTGCCAGCAGCTTAGGCTTGGCCAGTTCTAACTATGGCTACACCTTC. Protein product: CASSLGLASSNYGYTF.

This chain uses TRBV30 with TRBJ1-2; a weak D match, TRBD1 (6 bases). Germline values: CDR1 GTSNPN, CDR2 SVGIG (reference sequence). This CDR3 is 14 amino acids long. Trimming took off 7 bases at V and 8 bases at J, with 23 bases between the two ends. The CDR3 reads CASANQGKPDGYTF. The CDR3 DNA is TGTGCCTCCGCCAACCAGGGGAAACCTGACGGCTACACCTTC.

This CDR3 is CASSLRRGDTQYF. The CDR3 bases are TGCGCCAGCAGCTTGAGACGAGGAGATACGCAGTATTTT. This chain connects TRBV5-1 to TRBJ2-3, with D uncertain. The CDR3 has 13 residues. Looked up from germline, CDR1 is SGHRS and CDR2 is YFSETQ. The ends were cut back, 1 base at V and 5 bases at J, with 8 bases in the middle. The full variable domain, rest sourced from reference TRBV5-1 and TRBJ2-3, is KAGVTQTPRYLIKTRGQQVTLSCSPISGHRSVSWYQQTPGQGLQFLFEYFSETQRNKGNFPGRFSGRQFSNSRSEMNVSTLELGDSALYLCASSLRRGDTQYFGPGTRLTVL.

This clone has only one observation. CDR3: CASSVPLGRYGYTF. The CDR3 DNA follows: TGTGCCAGCAGTGTCCCCTTGGGGAGGTATGGCTACACCTTC. The chain joins TRBV2 to TRBJ1-2, with D hard to call. Germline CDR1 and CDR2: SNHLY and FYNNEI. The CDR3 sequence is 14 residues long. V lost 4 bases and J 5 bases, leaving 14 bases between the germline ends.

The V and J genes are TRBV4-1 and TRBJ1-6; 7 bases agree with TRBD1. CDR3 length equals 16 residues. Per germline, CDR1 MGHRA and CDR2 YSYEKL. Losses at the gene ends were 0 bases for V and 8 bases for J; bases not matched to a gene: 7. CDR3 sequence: CASSQDARQGDSPLHF. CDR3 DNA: TGCGCCAGCAGCCAAGATGCCCGCCAGGGGGATTCACCCCTCCACTTT.

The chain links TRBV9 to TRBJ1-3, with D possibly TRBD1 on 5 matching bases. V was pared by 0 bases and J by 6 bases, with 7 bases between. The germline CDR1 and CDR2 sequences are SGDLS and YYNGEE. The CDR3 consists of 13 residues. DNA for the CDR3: TGTGCCAGCAGCGTAGATGGGACAAACACCATATATTTT. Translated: CASSVDGTNTIYF.

CDR3 DNA sequence: TGTGCCACCAGCAGAGTACTTGGCAGGGGATCACCCCTCCACTTT. As protein: CATSRVLGRGSPLHF. V gene TRBV15 combines with J gene TRBJ1-6; D is perhaps TRBD1 (6 bases). In germline, CDR1 is LNHNV, CDR2 YYDKDF (reference sequence). This CDR3 is 15 amino acids long. Trimming left V 1 base short and J 10 bases short, with 14 bases between.

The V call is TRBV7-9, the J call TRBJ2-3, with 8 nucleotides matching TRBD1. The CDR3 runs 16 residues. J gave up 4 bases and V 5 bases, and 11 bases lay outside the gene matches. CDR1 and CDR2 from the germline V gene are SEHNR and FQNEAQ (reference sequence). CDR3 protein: CASSPADRARADTQYF. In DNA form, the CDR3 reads TGTGCCAGCAGCCCCGCGGACAGGGCCCGAGCAGATACGCAGTATTTT.